Each of the 2 T cell receptor beta chains below was sequenced from the same sample in a study of OX40 agonist ivuxolimab in advanced cancers. This table comes from immunoSEQ multiplex PCR, and its TCRdb copy is limited to in-frame clones, with some not included. The repertoire has tens of thousands of clones, more than 70% of them found once; the top ten carry over 0.25%. The sample in question was CD4+ or CD8+ T cells sorted from blood, obtained in a trial of the OX40 agonist ivuxolimab. These receptors were obtained from an adult with an advanced solid tumor such as melanoma, head and neck, liver or kidney cancer.

The chain joins TRBV4-3 to TRBJ2-7; 10 bases match TRBD2. Germline V lookup: CDR1 LGHNA, CDR2 YSLEER. The CDR3 runs to 16 residues. V lost 4 bases to trimming and J lost 3 bases; unmatched junction nucleotides: 9. The CDR3 reads CASSPLLAGDLYEQYF. CDR3 in DNA: TGCGCCAGCAGCCCGTTGCTAGCGGGAGACCTCTACGAGCAGTACTTC.

In its sample, this clone was seen a few times. The rearrangement uses TRBV7-9 and TRBJ1-1; maybe TRBD1 (5 bases). Between the trimmed V and J ends, which lost 2 bases and 1 base, there was a span of 8 bases. CDR1 SEHNR and CDR2 FQNEAQ come from the germline V gene (reference sequence). This CDR3 is 14 amino acids long. The CDR3 reads CASSLQGTNTEAFF. CDR3 nucleotide sequence: TGTGCCAGCAGCTTACAGGGAACGAACACTGAAGCTTTCTTT.